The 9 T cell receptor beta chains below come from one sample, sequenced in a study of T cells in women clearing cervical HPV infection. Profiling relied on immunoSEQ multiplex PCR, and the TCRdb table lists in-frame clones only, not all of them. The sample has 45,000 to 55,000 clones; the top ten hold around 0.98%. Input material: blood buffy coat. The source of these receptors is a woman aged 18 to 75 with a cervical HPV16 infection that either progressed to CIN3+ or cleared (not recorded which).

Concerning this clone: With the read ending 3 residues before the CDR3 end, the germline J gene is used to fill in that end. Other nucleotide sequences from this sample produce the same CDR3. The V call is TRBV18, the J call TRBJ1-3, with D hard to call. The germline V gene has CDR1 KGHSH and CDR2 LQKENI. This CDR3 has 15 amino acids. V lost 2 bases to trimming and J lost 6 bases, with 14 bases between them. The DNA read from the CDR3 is TGTGCCAGCTCACCAATTGGCGGTGGTGAAAACACC. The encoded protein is CASSPIGGGENT. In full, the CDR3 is CASSPIGGGENTIYF.

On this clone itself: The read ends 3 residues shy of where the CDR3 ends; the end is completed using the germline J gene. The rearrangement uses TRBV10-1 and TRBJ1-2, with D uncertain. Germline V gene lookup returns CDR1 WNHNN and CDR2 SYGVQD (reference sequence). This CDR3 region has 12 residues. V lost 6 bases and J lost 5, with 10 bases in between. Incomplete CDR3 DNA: TGCGCCAGCAGGGGCGCGGGGTATGGC. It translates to CASRGAGYG. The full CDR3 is CASRGAGYGYTF.

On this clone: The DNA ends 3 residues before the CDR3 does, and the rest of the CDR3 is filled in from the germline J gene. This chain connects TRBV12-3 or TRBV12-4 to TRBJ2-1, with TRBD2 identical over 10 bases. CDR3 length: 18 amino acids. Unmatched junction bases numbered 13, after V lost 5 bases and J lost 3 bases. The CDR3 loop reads CASSPRGLAGVIYNEQFF. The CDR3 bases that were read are TGTGCCAGCAGTCCAAGGGGGCTAGCGGGGGTTATCTACAATGAG.

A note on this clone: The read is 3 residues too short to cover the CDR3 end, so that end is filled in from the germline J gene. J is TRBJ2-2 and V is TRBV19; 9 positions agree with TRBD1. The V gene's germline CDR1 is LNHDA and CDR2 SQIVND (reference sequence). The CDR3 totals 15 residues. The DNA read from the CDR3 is TGTGCCAGTAGTGACAGGGGGAGCCGAAATGAAAAG. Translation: CASSDRGSRNEK. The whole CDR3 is CASSDRGSRNEKLFF.

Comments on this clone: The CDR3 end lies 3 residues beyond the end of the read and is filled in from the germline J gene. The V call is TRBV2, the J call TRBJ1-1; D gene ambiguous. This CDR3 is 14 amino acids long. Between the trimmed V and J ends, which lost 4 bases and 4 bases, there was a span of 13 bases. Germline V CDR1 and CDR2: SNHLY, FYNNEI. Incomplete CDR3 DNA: TGTGCCAGCAGTGGTTCGGGAAGCGGCACTGAA. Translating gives CASSGSGSGTE. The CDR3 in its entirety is CASSGSGSGTEAFF.

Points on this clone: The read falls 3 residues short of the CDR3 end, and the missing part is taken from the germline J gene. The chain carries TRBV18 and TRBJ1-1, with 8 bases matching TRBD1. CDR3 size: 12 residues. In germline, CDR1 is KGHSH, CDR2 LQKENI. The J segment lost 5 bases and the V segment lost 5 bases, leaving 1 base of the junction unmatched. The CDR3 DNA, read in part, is TGTGCCAGCTCAGACAGGGGAACTGAA. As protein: CASSDRGTE. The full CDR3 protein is CASSDRGTEAFF.

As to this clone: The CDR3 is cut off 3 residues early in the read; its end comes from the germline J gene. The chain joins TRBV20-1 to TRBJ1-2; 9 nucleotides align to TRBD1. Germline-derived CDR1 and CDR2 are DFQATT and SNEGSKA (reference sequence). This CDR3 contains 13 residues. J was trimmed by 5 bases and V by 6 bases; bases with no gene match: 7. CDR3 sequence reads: CSASPGQGYGYTF. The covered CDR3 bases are TGCAGTGCCAGCCCGGGACAGGGTTATGGC.

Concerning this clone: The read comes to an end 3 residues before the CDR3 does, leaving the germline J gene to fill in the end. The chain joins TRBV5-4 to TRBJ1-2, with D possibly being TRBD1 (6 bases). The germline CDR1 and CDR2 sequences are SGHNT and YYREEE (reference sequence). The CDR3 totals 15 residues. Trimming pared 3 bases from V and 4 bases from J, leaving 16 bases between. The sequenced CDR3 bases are TGTGCCAGCAGCTCCTACAGGGACGGGAGCTATGGC. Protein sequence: CASSSYRDGSYG. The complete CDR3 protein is CASSSYRDGSYGYTF.

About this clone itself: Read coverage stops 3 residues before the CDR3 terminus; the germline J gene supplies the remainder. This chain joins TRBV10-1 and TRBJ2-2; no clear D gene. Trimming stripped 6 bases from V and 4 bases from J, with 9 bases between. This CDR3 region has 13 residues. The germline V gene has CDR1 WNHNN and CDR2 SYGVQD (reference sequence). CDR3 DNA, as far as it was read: TGCGCCAGCAGGCCGGGTCCCACCGGGGAG. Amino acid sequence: CASRPGPTGE. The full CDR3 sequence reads CASRPGPTGELFF.